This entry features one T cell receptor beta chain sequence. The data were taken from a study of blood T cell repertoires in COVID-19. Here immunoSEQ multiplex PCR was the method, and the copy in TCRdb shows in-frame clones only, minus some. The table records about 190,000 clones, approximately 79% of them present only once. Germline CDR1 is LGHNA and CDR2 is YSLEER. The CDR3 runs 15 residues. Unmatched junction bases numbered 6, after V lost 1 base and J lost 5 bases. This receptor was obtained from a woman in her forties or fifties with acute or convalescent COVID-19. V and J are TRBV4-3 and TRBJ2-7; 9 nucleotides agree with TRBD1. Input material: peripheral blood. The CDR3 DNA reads TGCGCCAGCAGCCAAGGGGCACAGGGGGCCCACGAGCAGTACTTC. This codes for CASSQGAQGAHEQYF.